This T cell receptor (beta chain) is from a study of spatial heterogeneity in lung cancer. About the research overall: When available, follow-up PBMC samples taken a median of around 2 years after resection were sequenced. Among detected sequences, beta-chain ones consistently exceeded alpha-chain ones in number. Study-wide results and caveats: Ubiquitous expanded tumor TCRs showed up in blood more at resection than follow-up.

The sample's time point: blood at routine non-recurrence follow-up after resection. The sequenced material consisted of unsorted whole RNA from tumor, nontumor lung or frozen PBMC. With respect to this clonotype: The antigen is undetermined.

The length of the CDR3 is 13 residues. Germline CDR1 is MNHEY and CDR2 is SVGEGT. With 11 bases clipped from V and 8 bases from J, the junction kept 10 bases outside the gene matches. MiXCR, applied by TCRdb to the 5' RACE reads, yields one record per CDR3 protein. The repertoire holds approximately 93,000 distinct CDR3 sequences, 15% to 20% seen once, with 21% in the top ten. The sequencing used PBMCs, collected at follow-up. The sequence came from a male donor with early-stage non-small cell lung cancer. The rearrangement links TRBV6-2 or TRBV6-3 to TRBJ1-4; TRBD1 matches at 8 bases. The CDR3 DNA reads as TGTGCCGGACGAACAGGGGGTGAAGAAAAACTGTTTTTT. Its protein is CAGRTGGEEKLFF.